This TCR beta chain was observed in a study of identical twins. Study-wide points: Fewer insertions characterized abundant cord blood beta clonotypes, whereas memory repertoires showed none. Models predicted less out-of-frame TCR alpha sharing in monozygotic twins than was found. Weaker excess sharing between twins was seen in beta out-of-frame sequences.

The CDR3 contains 12 residues. Trimming took 4 bases from V and 7 from J, leaving 5 bases between them. The germline gives CDR1 MNHEY, CDR2 SMNVEV (reference sequence). Of note for this clonotype: Its antigen is unknown.

TCRdb passed the 5' RACE reads through MiXCR, listing each CDR3 protein once. The sample shows some 1,700,000 distinct CDR3 sequences, more than 30% of them seen only once. There were only healthy Caucasians among the donors. This sequence joins TRBV27 and TRBJ1-6; D call uncertain. The sequenced sample was cord blood. The sequence came from a newborn girl in good health. The CDR3 region has the DNA TGTGCCAGCAGTTGGTGGAATTCACCCCTCCACTTT. Protein product: CASSWWNSPLHF.